One sample yielded the 18 T cell receptor beta chains listed below, sequenced in a study of a mutant IDH1 vaccine in newly diagnosed glioma. Assay: immunoSEQ multiplex PCR; the TCRdb copy retains only in-frame clones and omits some. The table lists 43,000 or so clones, about 81% of them singletons. The sample's time point: week 23, last vaccination. The content of each vaccine dose was 300 ug of mutant IDH1 20-mer peptide, and topical imiquimod accompanied it. For these receptors, no antigen is known. Sample: PBMCs, taken from a glioma patient whose treatment included an IDH1 peptide vaccine. These receptors were obtained from a woman between 18 and 29 years old with glioma. Some clones in this sample may be carry-over from other donors' samples.

The rearrangement joins TRBV2 to TRBJ2-1, with 9 bases lining up with TRBD1. The trim removed 7 bases at V and 5 bases at J, leaving 9 bases unmatched. This CDR3 comprises 15 residues. In germline, CDR1 is SNHLY, CDR2 FYNNEI. CDR3 coding DNA: TGTGCCAGCACCATGGACAGGGGAGGGAACAATGAGCAGTTCTTC. Its protein is CASTMDRGGNNEQFF.

This clone was seen only a few times. The chain is built from TRBV5-6 and TRBJ1-6, with D perhaps TRBD1 (6 bases). CDR1 and CDR2 from the germline V gene are SGHDT and YYEEEE. Between the trimmed V and J ends, which lost 6 bases and 7 bases, there was a span of 17 bases. This CDR3 is built from 15 residues. The CDR3: CASTHRVPWNSPLHF. For the CDR3, the DNA is TGTGCCAGCACCCACAGGGTCCCTTGGAATTCACCCCTCCACTTT.

A remark on this clone: Other DNA sequences in this sample translate to the same CDR3. The chain joins TRBV5-1 to TRBJ1-2; weak D call: TRBD1 (5 bases). Germline CDR1 is SGHRS and CDR2 is YFSETQ. The CDR3 is made up of 14 amino acids. Trimming cost V 1 base and J 3 bases, with 10 bases left between them. In DNA, the CDR3 is TGCGCCAGCAGCTTGTTTACGGGGGACTATGGCTACACCTTC. This gives the protein CASSLFTGDYGYTF.

The chain joins TRBV19 to TRBJ2-6; D gene uncertain. The CDR3 has 13 amino acids. The germline V gene encodes CDR1 LNHDA and CDR2 SQIVND (reference sequence). Trimming pared 4 bases from V and 3 bases from J, leaving 4 bases between. Here the CDR3 DNA reads TGTGCCAGTAGTAGTAGTGGGGCCAACGTCCTGACTTTC. Its protein is CASSSSGANVLTF.

The chain recombines TRBV7-3 with TRBJ1-1; D is undetermined. The CDR3 sequence is 13 residues long. The germline CDR1 and CDR2 sequences are SGHTA and FQGTGA. V was pared by 5 bases and J by 1 base, with 8 bases between. The DNA of the CDR3 is TGTGCCAGCAGCGACGACACGAACACTGAAGCTTTCTTT. Protein product: CASSDDTNTEAFF.

This clone was seen a handful of times. The genes are TRBV19 and TRBJ1-1; TRBD1 agrees at 11 bases. The V segment lost 6 bases and the J segment 3 bases; nucleotides outside the gene matches: 6. Germline values: CDR1 LNHDA, CDR2 SQIVND (reference sequence). There are 15 residues in the CDR3. This CDR3 reads CASRPDRGRYTEAFF. As DNA, the CDR3 is TGTGCCAGTAGGCCGGACAGGGGGCGGTACACTGAAGCTTTCTTT.

This clone was counted a single time. This chain connects TRBV6-1 to TRBJ2-7; TRBD1 is a possible D gene (5 bases). The V gene's germline CDR1 is MNHNS and CDR2 SASEGT. Trimming removed 7 bases from V and 3 bases from J, with 13 bases in between. The CDR3 extends over 13 amino acids. CDR3 sequence reads: CASIGQGIYEQYF. CDR3 DNA sequence: TGTGCCAGCATTGGGCAGGGAATCTACGAGCAGTACTTC.

CDR3 protein: CASSPPSYEQYF. Here the CDR3 DNA reads TGTGCCAGTAGTCCCCCGTCCTACGAGCAGTACTTC. The chain employs TRBV19 and TRBJ2-7; unclear D gene. Trimming removed 5 bases at V and 1 base at J, with 6 bases between. The CDR3 is made up of 12 amino acids. Looked up from germline, CDR1 is LNHDA and CDR2 is SQIVND (reference sequence).

This clone was picked up a small number of times. The chain has TRBV7-2 and TRBJ1-5; D gene ambiguous. CDR1 SGHTA and CDR2 FQGNSA come from the germline V gene. The CDR3 is 15 amino acids. The V gene lost 3 bases and the J gene lost 1 base, with 10 bases spanning the gap. CDR3 loop: CASSFRTGSNQPQHF. CDR3 DNA: TGTGCCAGCAGCTTCCGCACTGGGAGCAATCAGCCCCAGCATTTT.

About this clone: Other DNA sequences in the sample encode the same CDR3. This chain uses TRBV6-5 with TRBJ2-7, with 9 bases aligning to TRBD2. The V segment lost 0 bases and the J segment 1 base; nucleotides outside the gene matches: 1. Germline lookup yields CDR1 MNHEY and CDR2 SVGAGI. The CDR3 has 15 residues. The CDR3 is CASSYSTSGSYEQYF. The DNA for the CDR3 is TGTGCCAGCAGTTACTCGACTAGCGGTTCCTACGAGCAGTACTTC.

This chain connects TRBV21-1 to TRBJ2-2; TRBD2, the table's D call, lacks a check against the DNA. TRBV21-1 has pseudogene status. The CDR3 sequence is 18 residues long. CDR3 protein: CASSSKEGREWLAGELFF. The DNA for the CDR3 is TGTGCCAGCAGCAGCAAAGAGGGTCGGGAGTGGCTGGCCGGGGAGCTGTTTTTT.

This rearrangement joins TRBV19 to TRBJ1-1; D perhaps matches TRBD1 (5 bases). Germline V gene lookup returns CDR1 LNHDA and CDR2 SQIVND (reference sequence). V was trimmed by 7 bases and J by 3 bases, leaving 12 bases between them. The CDR3 length is 13 residues. This CDR3 reads CASTYLGDTEAFF. The CDR3 nucleotides read TGTGCCAGTACCTACTTGGGGGACACTGAAGCTTTCTTT.

The J gene is TRBJ2-4, the V gene TRBV19, with a weak D call TRBD2 (5 bases). Germline V CDR1 and CDR2: LNHDA, SQIVND (reference sequence). This CDR3 region has 16 residues. Trimming cost V 3 bases and J 3 bases, with 15 bases left between them. CDR3 DNA: TGTGCCAGTAGTATCTTAGGGTTCGGGGTCAAAAACATTCAGTACTTC. Translated: CASSILGFGVKNIQYF.

The chain is built from TRBV7-2 and TRBJ1-1, with D possibly being TRBD1 (6 bases). CDR3 length equals 13 residues. Germline V gene lookup returns CDR1 SGHTA and CDR2 FQGNSA. V lost 5 bases and J 11 bases, leaving 18 bases between the germline ends. The CDR3: CASSTLRTVGAFF. The CDR3 DNA sequence: TGTGCCAGCAGCACTCTCCGGACAGTCGGGGCTTTCTTT. The variable domain in full, with the rest retrieved from reference TRBV7-2 and TRBJ1-1, is GAGVSQSPSNKVTEKGKDVELRCDPISGHTALYWYRQSLGQGLEFLIYFQGNSAPDKSGLPSDRFSAERTGGSVSTLTIQRTQQEDSAVYLCASSTLRTVGAFFGQGTRLTVV.

The V call is TRBV13, the J call TRBJ2-3, with 11 bases identical to TRBD1. The junction had 3 bases not matched to a gene; V was cut back by 3 bases and J by 4 bases. The CDR3 extends over 15 amino acids. Germline CDR1 is PRHDT and CDR2 is FYEKMQ (reference sequence). The CDR3 nucleotides read TGTGCCAGCAGCTTCGGACAGGGGGCTTCAGATACGCAGTATTTT. This translates into CASSFGQGASDTQYF.

This sequence joins TRBV30 and TRBJ2-7; 7 bases align to TRBD2. V lost 4 bases and J lost 1; bases outside the gene matches: 7. The CDR3 sequence is 14 residues long. From germline, CDR1 is GTSNPN and CDR2 SVGIG (reference sequence). The DNA of the CDR3 is TGTGCCTGGAATGTCGGGACTACTTCCTACGAGCAGTACTTC. It encodes CAWNVGTTSYEQYF.

The chain carries TRBV6-6 and TRBJ1-2; tentatively, D is TRBD1 (5 bases). CDR3 size: 13 residues. Germline V CDR1 and CDR2: MNHNY, SVGAGI (reference sequence). V was cut by 2 bases and J by 6 bases, with 10 bases left in between. The CDR3, as DNA: TGTGCCAGCAGTTACCGTGGGGGGGATGGCTACACCTTC. Amino acids: CASSYRGGDGYTF.

V usage is TRBV5-8 and J usage is TRBJ2-2; 9 bases map to TRBD1. The CDR3 consists of 15 residues. Germline CDR1 SGHTS, CDR2 YDEGEE. V lost 3 bases, J lost 6 bases, and 6 bases stayed unmatched. The CDR3 region is CASSWGQGMAGELFF. The CDR3 DNA reads TGTGCCAGCAGCTGGGGACAGGGAATGGCCGGGGAGCTGTTTTTT.